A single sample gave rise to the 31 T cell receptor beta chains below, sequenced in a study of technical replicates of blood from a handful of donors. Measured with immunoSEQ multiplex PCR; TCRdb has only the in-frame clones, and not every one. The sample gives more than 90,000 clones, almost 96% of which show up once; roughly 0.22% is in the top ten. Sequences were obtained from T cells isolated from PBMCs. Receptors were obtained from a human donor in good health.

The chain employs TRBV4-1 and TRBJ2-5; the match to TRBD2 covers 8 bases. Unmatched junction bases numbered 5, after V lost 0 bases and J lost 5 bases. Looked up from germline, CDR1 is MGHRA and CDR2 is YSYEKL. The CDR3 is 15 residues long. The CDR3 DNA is TGCGCCAGCAGCCAAGATGGCGGGGGGTGGGAGACCCAGTACTTC. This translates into CASSQDGGGWETQYF.

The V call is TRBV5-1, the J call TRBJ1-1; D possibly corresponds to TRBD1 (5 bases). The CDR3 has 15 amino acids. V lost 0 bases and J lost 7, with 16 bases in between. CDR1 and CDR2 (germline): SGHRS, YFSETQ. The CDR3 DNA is TGCGCCAGCAGCTTGGATCAGGTGGCCGGGGGTGAAGCTTTCTTT. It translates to CASSLDQVAGGEAFF.

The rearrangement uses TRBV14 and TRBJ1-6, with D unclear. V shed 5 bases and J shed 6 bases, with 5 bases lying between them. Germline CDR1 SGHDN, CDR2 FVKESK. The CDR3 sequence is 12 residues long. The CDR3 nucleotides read TGTGCCAGCAGCGCGGCTAATTCACCCCTCCACTTT. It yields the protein CASSAANSPLHF.

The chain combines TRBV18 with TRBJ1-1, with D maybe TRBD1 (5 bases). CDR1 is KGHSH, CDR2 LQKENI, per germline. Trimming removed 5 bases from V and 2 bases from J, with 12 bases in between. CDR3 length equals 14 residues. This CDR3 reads CASSADSINTEAFF. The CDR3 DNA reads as TGTGCCAGCTCAGCCGACAGTATCAACACTGAAGCTTTCTTT.

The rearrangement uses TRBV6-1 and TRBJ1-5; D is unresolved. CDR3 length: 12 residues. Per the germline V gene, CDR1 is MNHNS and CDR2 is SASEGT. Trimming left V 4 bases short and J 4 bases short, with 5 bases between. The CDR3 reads CASSAGNQPQHF. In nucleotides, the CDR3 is TGTGCCAGCAGTGCCGGGAATCAGCCCCAGCATTTT.

CDR3 protein: CASSKDRPSSYNEQFF. In DNA, the CDR3 is TGTGCCAGCAGCAAAGACAGGCCGAGCTCCTACAATGAGCAGTTCTTC. The chain uses TRBV21-1 and TRBJ2-1; the table's D call TRBD1 went unverified against the DNA. TRBV21-1 is reported as a pseudogene. The CDR3 spans 16 residues.

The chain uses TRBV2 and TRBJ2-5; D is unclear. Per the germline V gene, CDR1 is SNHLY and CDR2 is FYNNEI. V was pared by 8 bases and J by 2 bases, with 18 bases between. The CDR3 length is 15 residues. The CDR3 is CASVTSRHTQETQYF. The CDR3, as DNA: TGTGCCAGCGTTACCTCGCGACATACTCAAGAGACCCAGTACTTC.

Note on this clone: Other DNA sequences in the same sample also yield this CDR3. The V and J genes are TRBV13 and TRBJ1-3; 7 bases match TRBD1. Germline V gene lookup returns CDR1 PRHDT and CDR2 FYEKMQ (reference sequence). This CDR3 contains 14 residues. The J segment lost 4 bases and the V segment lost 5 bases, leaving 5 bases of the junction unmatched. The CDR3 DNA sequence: TGTGCCAGCAGCCCGCGGACAGGAGGAAACACCATATATTTT. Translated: CASSPRTGGNTIYF.

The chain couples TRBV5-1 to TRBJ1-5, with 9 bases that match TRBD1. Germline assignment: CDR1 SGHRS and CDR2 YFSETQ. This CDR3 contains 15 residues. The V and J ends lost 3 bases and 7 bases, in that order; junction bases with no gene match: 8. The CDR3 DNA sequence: TGCGCCAGCAGCTCGGGGACAGGGCCTTTCCAGCCCCAGCATTTT. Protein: CASSSGTGPFQPQHF.

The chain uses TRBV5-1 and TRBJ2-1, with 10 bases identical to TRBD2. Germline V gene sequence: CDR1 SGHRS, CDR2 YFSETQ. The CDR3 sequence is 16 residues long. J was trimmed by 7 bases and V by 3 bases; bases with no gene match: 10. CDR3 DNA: TGCGCCAGCAGCTCCGGGAGCGGGAGGGCCGCGAATGAGCAGTTCTTC. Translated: CASSSGSGRAANEQFF. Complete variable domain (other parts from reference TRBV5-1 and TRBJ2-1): KAGVTQTPRYLIKTRGQQVTLSCSPISGHRSVSWYQQTPGQGLQFLFEYFSETQRNKGNFPGRFSGRQFSNSRSEMNVSTLELGDSALYLCASSSGSGRAANEQFFGPGTRLTVL.

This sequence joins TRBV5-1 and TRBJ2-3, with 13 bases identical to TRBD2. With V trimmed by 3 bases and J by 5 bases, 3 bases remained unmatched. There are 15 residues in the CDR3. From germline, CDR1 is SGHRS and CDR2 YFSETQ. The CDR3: CASSWTSGGIDTQYF. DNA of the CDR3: TGCGCCAGCAGCTGGACTAGCGGGGGTATAGATACGCAGTATTTT.

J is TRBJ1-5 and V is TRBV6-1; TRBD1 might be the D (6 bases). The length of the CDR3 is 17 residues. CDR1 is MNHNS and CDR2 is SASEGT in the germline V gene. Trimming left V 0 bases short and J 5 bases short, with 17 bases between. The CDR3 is CASSEATLQGIDQPQHF. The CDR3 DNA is TGTGCCAGCAGTGAAGCGACGCTACAGGGAATTGATCAGCCCCAGCATTTT.

The CDR3 nucleotides are TGTGCCAGCAGCTCAGGAGACAGGGAATACGAGCAGTACTTC. Its protein product is CASSSGDREYEQYF. The V and J genes are TRBV7-9 and TRBJ2-7; the match to TRBD1 covers 7 bases. With 4 bases clipped from V and 4 bases from J, the junction kept 7 bases outside the gene matches. The CDR3 contains 14 residues. Germline-derived CDR1 and CDR2 are SEHNR and FQNEAQ (reference sequence).

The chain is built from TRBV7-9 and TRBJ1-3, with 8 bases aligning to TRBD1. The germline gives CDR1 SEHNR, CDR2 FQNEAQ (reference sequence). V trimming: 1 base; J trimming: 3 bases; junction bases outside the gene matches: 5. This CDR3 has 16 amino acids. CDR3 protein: CASSLVTGGSGNTIYF. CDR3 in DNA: TGTGCCAGCAGCTTAGTTACAGGGGGGAGTGGAAACACCATATATTTT.

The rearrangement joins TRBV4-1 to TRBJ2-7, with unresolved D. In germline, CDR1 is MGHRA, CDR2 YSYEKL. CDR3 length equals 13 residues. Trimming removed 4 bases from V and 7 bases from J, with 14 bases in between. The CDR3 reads CASSLQAPEEQYF. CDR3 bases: TGCGCCAGCAGCCTGCAAGCCCCCGAAGAGCAGTACTTC.

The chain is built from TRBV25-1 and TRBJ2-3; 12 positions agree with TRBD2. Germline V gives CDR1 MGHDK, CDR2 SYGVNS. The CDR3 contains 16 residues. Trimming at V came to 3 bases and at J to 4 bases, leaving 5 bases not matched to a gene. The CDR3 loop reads CASSDSSGGAADTQYF. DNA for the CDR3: TGTGCCAGCAGTGATTCTAGCGGGGGGGCAGCAGATACGCAGTATTTT.

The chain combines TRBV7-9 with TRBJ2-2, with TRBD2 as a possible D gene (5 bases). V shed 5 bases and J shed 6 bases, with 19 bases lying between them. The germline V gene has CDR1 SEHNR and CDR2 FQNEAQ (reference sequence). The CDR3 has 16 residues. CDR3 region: CASSPRVEARSGELFF. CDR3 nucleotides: TGTGCCAGCAGCCCGAGGGTTGAGGCAAGGTCCGGGGAGCTGTTTTTT.

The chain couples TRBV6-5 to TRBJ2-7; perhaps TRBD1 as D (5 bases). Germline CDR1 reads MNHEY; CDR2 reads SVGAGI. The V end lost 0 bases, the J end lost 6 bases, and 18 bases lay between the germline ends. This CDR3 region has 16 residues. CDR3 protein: CASSYSKDSARIEQYF. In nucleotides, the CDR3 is TGTGCCAGCAGTTACTCTAAAGACAGTGCTCGGATCGAGCAGTACTTC.

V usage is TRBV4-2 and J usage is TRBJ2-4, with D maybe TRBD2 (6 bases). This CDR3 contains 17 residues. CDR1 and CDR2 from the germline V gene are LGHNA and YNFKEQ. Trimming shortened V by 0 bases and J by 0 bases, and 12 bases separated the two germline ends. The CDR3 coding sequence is TGTGCCAGCAGCCAAGAGGCGGGGCTTATAGCCAAAAACATTCAGTACTTC. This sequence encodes CASSQEAGLIAKNIQYF.

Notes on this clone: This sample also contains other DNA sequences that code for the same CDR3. For the CDR3, the DNA is TGTGCCATCAGGGAAGGGCAGGGCATGGCCGGGGAGCTGTTTTTT. It is translated as CAIREGQGMAGELFF. V usage is TRBV10-3 and J usage is TRBJ2-2; maybe TRBD1 (5 bases). Germline V gives CDR1 ENHRY, CDR2 SYGVKD. V was cut by 6 bases and J by 6 bases, with 17 bases left in between. The CDR3 runs 15 residues.

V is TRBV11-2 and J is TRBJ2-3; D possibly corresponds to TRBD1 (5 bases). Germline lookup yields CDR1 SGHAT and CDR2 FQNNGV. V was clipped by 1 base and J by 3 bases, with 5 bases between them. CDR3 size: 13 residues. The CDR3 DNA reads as TGTGCCAGCAGCTTAGGACAGACAGATACGCAGTATTTT. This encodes CASSLGQTDTQYF.

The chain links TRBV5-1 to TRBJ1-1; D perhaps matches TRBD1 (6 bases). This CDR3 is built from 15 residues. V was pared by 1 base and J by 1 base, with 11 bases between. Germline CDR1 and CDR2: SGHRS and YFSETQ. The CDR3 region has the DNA TGCGCCAGCAGCTTGACCGCAGGGGCGAACACTGAAGCTTTCTTT. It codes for CASSLTAGANTEAFF.

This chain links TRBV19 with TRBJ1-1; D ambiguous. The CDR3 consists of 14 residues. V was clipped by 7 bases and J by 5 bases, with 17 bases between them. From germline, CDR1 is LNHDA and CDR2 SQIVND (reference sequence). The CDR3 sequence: CASKTTGRGTEAFF. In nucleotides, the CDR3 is TGTGCCAGTAAAACCACCGGAAGAGGAACTGAAGCTTTCTTT.

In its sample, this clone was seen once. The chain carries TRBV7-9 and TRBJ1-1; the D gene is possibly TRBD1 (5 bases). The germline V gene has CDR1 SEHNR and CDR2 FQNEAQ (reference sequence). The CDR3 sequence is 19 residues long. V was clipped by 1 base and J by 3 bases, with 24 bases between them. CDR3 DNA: TGTGCCAGCAGCTTAGTCTTGGCGGGACGAAAGACCCGGGACACTGAAGCTTTCTTT. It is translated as CASSLVLAGRKTRDTEAFF.

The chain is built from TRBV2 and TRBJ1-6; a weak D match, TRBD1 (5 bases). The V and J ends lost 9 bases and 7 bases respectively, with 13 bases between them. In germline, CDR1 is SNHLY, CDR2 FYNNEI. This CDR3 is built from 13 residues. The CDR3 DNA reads TGTGCCAGTAGACCCAACAGGAATTCACCCCTCCACTTT. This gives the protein CASRPNRNSPLHF.

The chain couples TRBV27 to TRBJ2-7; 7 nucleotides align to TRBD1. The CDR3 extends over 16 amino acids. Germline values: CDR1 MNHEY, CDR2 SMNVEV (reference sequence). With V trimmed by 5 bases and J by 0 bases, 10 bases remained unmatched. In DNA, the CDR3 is TGTGCCAGCAGTCCTAACCGGGACAGCGGCTCCTACGAGCAGTACTTC. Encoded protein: CASSPNRDSGSYEQYF.

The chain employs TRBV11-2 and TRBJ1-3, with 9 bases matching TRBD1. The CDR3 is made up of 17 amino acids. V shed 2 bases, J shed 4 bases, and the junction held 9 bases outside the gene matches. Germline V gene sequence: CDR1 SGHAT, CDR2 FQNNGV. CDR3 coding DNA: TGTGCCAGCAGCTTAAGGGCACAGGGGGCGGGAGGAAACACCATATATTTT. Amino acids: CASSLRAQGAGGNTIYF.

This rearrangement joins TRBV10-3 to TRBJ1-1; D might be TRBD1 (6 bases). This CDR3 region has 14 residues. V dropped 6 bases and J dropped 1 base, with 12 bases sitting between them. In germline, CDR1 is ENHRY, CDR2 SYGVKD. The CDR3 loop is CAIRGAVGNTEAFF. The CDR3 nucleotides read TGTGCCATCAGGGGGGCGGTAGGGAACACTGAAGCTTTCTTT.

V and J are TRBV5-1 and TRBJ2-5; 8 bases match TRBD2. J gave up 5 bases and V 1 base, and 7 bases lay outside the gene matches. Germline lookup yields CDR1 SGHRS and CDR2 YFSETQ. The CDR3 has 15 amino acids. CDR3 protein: CASSLSAGVEETQYF. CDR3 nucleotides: TGCGCCAGCAGCTTGTCAGCGGGAGTCGAGGAGACCCAGTACTTC.

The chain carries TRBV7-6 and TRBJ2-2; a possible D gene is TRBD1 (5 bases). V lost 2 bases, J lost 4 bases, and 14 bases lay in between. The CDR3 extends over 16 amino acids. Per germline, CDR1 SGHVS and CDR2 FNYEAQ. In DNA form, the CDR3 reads TGTGCCAGCAGCTTATTGGCCGGTGACAGCACCGGGGAGCTGTTTTTT. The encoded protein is CASSLLAGDSTGELFF.

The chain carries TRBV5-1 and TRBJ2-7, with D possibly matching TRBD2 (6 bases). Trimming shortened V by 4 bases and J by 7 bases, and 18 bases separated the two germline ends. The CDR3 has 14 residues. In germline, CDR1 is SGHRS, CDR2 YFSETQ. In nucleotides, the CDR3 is TGCGCCAGCAGCCCCTCTGTTTGGAGGGGAGAGCAGTACTTC. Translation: CASSPSVWRGEQYF.